The 20 T cell receptor beta chains below come from one sample, sequenced in a study of regulatory T cells in long-lasting Graves disease. iRepertoire HTBI primers and Arm-PCR of CDR3 regions built TCR beta libraries. TCRdb fed the multiplex PCR reads into MiXCR, producing one record per CDR3 protein. Among 300,000 to 400,000 distinct CDR3 sequences listed, 15% to 20% were seen once. Stated time point: newly diagnosed GD, antithyroid drugs for less than 3 months. There was RNA extracted from PBMCs, and the TCR library was made from it. The sequencing here drew on peripheral blood mononuclear cells (PBMCs), taken at new diagnosis, from a patient treated with antithyroid drugs. The receptors were sampled from a female donor with Graves disease.

This clonotype appeared a few times. The chain recombines TRBV6-5 with TRBJ1-5; unclear D gene. Trimming stripped 0 bases from V and 5 bases from J, with 5 bases between. Looked up from germline, CDR1 is MNHEY and CDR2 is SVGAGI. The CDR3 consists of 13 residues. CDR3 in amino acids: CASSYSRYQPQHF. The CDR3 bases are TGTGCCAGCAGTTACTCCAGATATCAGCCCCAGCATTTT.

V gene TRBV4-2 combines with J gene TRBJ2-2, with 12 nucleotides matching TRBD2. The CDR3 covers 19 residues. V lost 1 base to trimming and J lost 7 bases; unmatched junction nucleotides: 13. Germline values: CDR1 LGHNA, CDR2 YNFKEQ. CDR3 loop: CASSQAGGLAGSGVGELFF. CDR3 DNA sequence: TGTGCCAGCAGCCAAGCCGGAGGACTAGCGGGATCGGGGGTCGGGGAGCTGTTTTTT.

This clonotype has ten or more counts. The chain combines TRBV12-5 with TRBJ2-3, with 14 bases matching TRBD2. Germline CDR1 is LGHNT and CDR2 is FRNRAP. V lost 3 bases and J lost 3; bases outside the gene matches: 8. CDR3 length: 18 amino acids. The CDR3: CASGFGPGLAGVTDTQYF. CDR3 DNA sequence: TGTGCTAGTGGTTTTGGGCCGGGACTAGCGGGAGTAACAGATACGCAGTATTTT.

This clonotype appeared many times. The chain recombines TRBV28 with TRBJ1-1; possibly TRBD1 for D (5 bases). V dropped 7 bases and J dropped 4 bases, with 13 bases sitting between them. The CDR3 contains 13 residues. Germline CDR1 and CDR2: MDHEN and SYDVKM. The CDR3, as DNA: TGTGCCAGCACTGCCCCAGGGTCCACTGAAGCTTTCTTT. This gives the protein CASTAPGSTEAFF.

This clonotype was observed at least ten times. The CDR3 sequence is CATSSGRGGQGDEQFF. In nucleotides, the CDR3 is TGTGCCACCAGCTCGGGGAGGGGGGGACAGGGCGATGAGCAGTTCTTC. J is TRBJ2-1 and V is TRBV24-1; TRBD1 aligns across 9 bases. CDR1 KGHDR and CDR2 SFDVKD come from the germline V gene. The CDR3 is made up of 16 amino acids. With 7 bases clipped from V and 8 bases from J, the junction kept 14 bases outside the gene matches.

This clonotype was counted at least ten times. The V call is TRBV11-3, the J call TRBJ1-5; D not certain. Germline CDR1 is SGHNT and CDR2 is YENEEA. V was trimmed by 1 base and J by 11 bases, leaving 12 bases between them. The CDR3 length is 13 residues. In DNA, the CDR3 is TGTGCCAGCAGCTTAGCCCAGACCACGGCCCAGCATTTT. It specifies CASSLAQTTAQHF.

The sample holds many counts of this clonotype. This chain links TRBV28 with TRBJ1-6; D perhaps matches TRBD1 (5 bases). CDR3 size: 15 residues. V lost 10 bases, J lost 5 bases, and 18 bases lay in between. Germline V gives CDR1 MDHEN, CDR2 SYDVKM. CDR3 residues: CAIRWPGMDNSPLHF. CDR3 sequence (DNA): TGTGCCATCCGTTGGCCAGGGATGGATAATTCACCCCTCCACTTT.

This clonotype has a count of ten or more. The rearrangement joins TRBV6-5 to TRBJ1-2; D remains unclear. Trimming removed 4 bases from V and 1 base from J, with 4 bases in between. Germline V CDR1 and CDR2: MNHEY, SVGAGI. CDR3 length: 12 amino acids. The CDR3 loop is CASSSNNYGYTF. In DNA form, the CDR3 reads TGTGCCAGCAGTTCGAATAACTATGGCTACACCTTC.

At least ten counts were recorded for this clonotype. This chain uses TRBV28 with TRBJ1-4, with D perhaps TRBD1 (5 bases). The ends were cut back, 7 bases at V and 4 bases at J, with 13 bases in the middle. This CDR3 has 14 residues. The germline V gene has CDR1 MDHEN and CDR2 SYDVKM. The CDR3 loop reads CASIKGSLNEKLFF. CDR3 DNA sequence: TGTGCCAGCATAAAGGGGTCCCTTAATGAAAAACTGTTTTTT.

This clonotype was found a few times. The chain carries TRBV13 and TRBJ2-5; D is perhaps TRBD2 (7 bases). Trimming took 6 bases from V and 9 from J, leaving 38 bases between them. Germline V lookup: CDR1 PRHDT, CDR2 FYEKMQ (reference sequence). The CDR3 covers 20 residues. The CDR3 bases are TGTGCCAGCAGACCATCACCCCGGGGGCGGGAGTTGGGGGCCCAAGTGCCCCAGTACTTC. Translated, it gives CASRPSPRGRELGAQVPQYF.

This clonotype has ten or more counts. This sequence joins TRBV24-1 and TRBJ2-2; D is unclear. V was cut by 3 bases and J by 3 bases, with 7 bases left in between. Per the germline V gene, CDR1 is KGHDR and CDR2 is SFDVKD. The CDR3 has 14 residues. CDR3 sequence (DNA): TGTGCCACCAGTGATGGCACCGACACCGGGGAGCTGTTTTTT. Its translation is CATSDGTDTGELFF.

This clonotype has ten or more counts. V is TRBV28 and J is TRBJ2-1, with 16 bases fitting TRBD2. The CDR3 has 18 amino acids. J was trimmed by 4 bases and V by 6 bases; bases with no gene match: 9. Germline CDR1 and CDR2: MDHEN and SYDVKM. This CDR3 is CASRPGLAGGPIYNEQFF. In DNA form, the CDR3 reads TGTGCCAGCAGACCGGGACTAGCGGGAGGGCCTATTTACAATGAGCAGTTCTTC.

A few counts support this clonotype. The chain has TRBV29-1 and TRBJ2-1; TRBD1 is a possible D gene (6 bases). The CDR3 has 12 residues. Per the germline V gene, CDR1 is SQVTM and CDR2 is ANQGSEA. The V end lost 6 bases, the J end lost 10 bases, and 16 bases lay between the germline ends. The CDR3 loop is CSVEEKGEEQFF. CDR3 sequence (DNA): TGCAGCGTGGAGGAAAAGGGGGAAGAGCAGTTCTTC.

The table lists this clonotype with many counts. The chain joins TRBV5-1 to TRBJ2-3; 7 bases fit TRBD2. The CDR3 is made up of 18 amino acids. Germline CDR1 reads SGHRS; CDR2 reads YFSETQ. V was clipped by 0 bases and J by 3 bases; unmatched bases: 13. The CDR3 nucleotides are TGCGCCAGCAGCTTGGGGGCCTCTAGCGGCCCTGGTACAGATACGCAGTATTTT. Its translation: CASSLGASSGPGTDTQYF.

The rearrangement uses TRBV4-2 and TRBJ1-5, with D unclear. Trimming shortened V by 1 base and J by 0 bases, and 10 bases separated the two germline ends. This CDR3 has 16 residues. The germline V gene has CDR1 LGHNA and CDR2 YNFKEQ. The CDR3 DNA is TGTGCCAGCAGCCAAGGGGTTACTTATAGCAATCAGCCCCAGCATTTT. Amino acids: CASSQGVTYSNQPQHF.

The gene calls are TRBV4-2 and TRBJ2-7; 7 bases map to TRBD2. The better agreement between TRBJ2-1 and the DNA end casts doubt on the J call. Germline V lookup: CDR1 LGHNA, CDR2 YNFKEQ. The length of the CDR3 is 17 residues. CDR3 sequence (DNA): TGTGCCAGCAGCCAAGACAAACTATCGGGAGGTCTAGATGAGCAGTTCTTC. Protein: CASSQDKLSGGLDEQFF.

This clonotype was recorded at least ten times. The rearrangement joins TRBV10-3 to TRBJ1-1, with D unresolved. V lost 2 bases to trimming and J lost 1 base, with 5 bases between them. The CDR3 sequence is 13 residues long. Per the germline V gene, CDR1 is ENHRY and CDR2 is SYGVKD. The CDR3: CAISEGTNTEAFF. In nucleotides, the CDR3 is TGTGCCATCAGTGAGGGCACGAACACTGAAGCTTTCTTT.

This clonotype was picked up many times. The rearrangement joins TRBV4-1 to TRBJ2-7; no clear D. Germline lookup yields CDR1 MGHRA and CDR2 YSYEKL. Trimming removed 1 base from V and 0 bases from J, with 10 bases in between. The CDR3 runs 15 residues. DNA for the CDR3: TGCGCCAGCAGCCAAGGCCGATATAGCTCCTACGAGCAGTACTTC. This encodes CASSQGRYSSYEQYF.

This clonotype has ten or more counts. The chain joins TRBV12-3 or TRBV12-4 to TRBJ2-7; maybe TRBD2 (5 bases). V gave up 3 bases and J gave up 0 bases, with 12 bases separating them. The CDR3 spans 15 residues. In DNA form, the CDR3 reads TGTGCCAGCAGTTTCACCCAGCGGAGCTCCTACGAGCAGTACTTC. It encodes CASSFTQRSSYEQYF.

The V call is TRBV2, the J call TRBJ1-4, with D unresolved. Germline-derived CDR1 and CDR2 are SNHLY and FYNNEI. The CDR3 contains 11 residues. V was trimmed by 4 bases and J by 8 bases, leaving 5 bases between them. The CDR3 bases are TGTGCCAGCAGTGTCGAGGAAAAACTGTTTTTT. Protein product: CASSVEEKLFF.